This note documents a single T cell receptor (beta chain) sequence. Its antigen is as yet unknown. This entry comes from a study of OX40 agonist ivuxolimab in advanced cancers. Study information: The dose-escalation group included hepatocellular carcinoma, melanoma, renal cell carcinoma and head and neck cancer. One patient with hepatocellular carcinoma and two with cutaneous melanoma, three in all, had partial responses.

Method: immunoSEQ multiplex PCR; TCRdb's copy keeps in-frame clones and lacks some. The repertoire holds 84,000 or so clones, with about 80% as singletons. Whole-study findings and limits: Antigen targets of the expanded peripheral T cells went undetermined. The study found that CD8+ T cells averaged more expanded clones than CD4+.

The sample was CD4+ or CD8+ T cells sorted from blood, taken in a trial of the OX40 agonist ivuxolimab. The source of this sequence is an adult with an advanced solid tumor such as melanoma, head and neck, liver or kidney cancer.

The CDR3 DNA reads TGTGCCAGCTCACCAGAGGGCAGGGGAAGAGGCGAAAAACTGTTTTTT. Translation gives CASSPEGRGRGEKLFF. The genes are TRBV18 and TRBJ1-4; tentatively, D is TRBD1 (6 bases). The V and J ends lost 2 bases and 8 bases respectively, with 18 bases between them. CDR3 length equals 16 residues. CDR1 KGHSH and CDR2 LQKENI come from the germline V gene. The full variable domain, with the rest looked up from reference TRBV18 and TRBJ1-4, is NAGVMQNPRHLVRRRGQEARLRCSPMKGHSHVYWYRQLPEEGLKFMVYLQKENIIDESGMPKERFSAEFPKEGPSILRIQQVVRGDSAAYFCASSPEGRGRGEKLFFGSGTQLSVL.